A selection of T cell receptor beta chains follows, all from one sample in a study of T cell repertoires in aging, cancer and after chemotherapy. TCRdb used MiXCR to reprocess the multiplex PCR reads, holding one entry per CDR3 protein. The top ten hold roughly 12% of the sample, which has around 9,000 distinct CDR3 sequences, roughly two fifths seen once. The material sequenced was blood. The source is a human donor with a solid tumor. Each CDR3 is given with its conserved first and last residue.

>TRBV29-1
CSVEIGGIKSIF
>TRBV6-5
CASSPENQPQHF
>TRBV10-3
CAIGASNYGYTF
>TRBV12-3/TRBV12-4
CASSSGQAFDEQFF
>TRBV6-5
CASQPVGQRRQETQYF
>TRBV6-5
CASSYGAGGPQQYF
>TRBV30
CAWSTVNTEAFF
>TRBV29-1
CSVAHSGGASYEQYF
>TRBV12-3/TRBV12-4
CASSPGFTATDTQYF
>TRBV5-1
CASSLGQGRDTQYF